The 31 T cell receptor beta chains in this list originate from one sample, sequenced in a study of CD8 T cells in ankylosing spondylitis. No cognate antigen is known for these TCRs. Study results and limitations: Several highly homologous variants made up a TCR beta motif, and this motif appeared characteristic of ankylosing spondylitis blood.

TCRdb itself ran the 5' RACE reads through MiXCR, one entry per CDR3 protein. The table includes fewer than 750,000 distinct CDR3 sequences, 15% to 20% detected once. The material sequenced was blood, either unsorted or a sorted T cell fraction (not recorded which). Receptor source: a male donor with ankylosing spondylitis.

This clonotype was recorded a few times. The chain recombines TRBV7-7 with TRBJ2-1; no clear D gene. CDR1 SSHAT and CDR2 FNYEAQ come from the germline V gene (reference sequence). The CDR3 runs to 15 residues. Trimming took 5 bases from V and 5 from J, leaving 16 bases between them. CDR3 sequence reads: CASSAETDPNNEQFF. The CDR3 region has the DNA TGTGCCAGCAGCGCCGAGACGGACCCGAACAATGAGCAGTTCTTC.

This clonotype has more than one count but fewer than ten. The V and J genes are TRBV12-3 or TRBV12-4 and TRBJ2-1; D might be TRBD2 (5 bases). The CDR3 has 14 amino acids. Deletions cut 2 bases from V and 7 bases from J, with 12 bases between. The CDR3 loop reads CASSLRLALNEQFF. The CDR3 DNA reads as TGTGCCAGCAGTTTAAGGCTAGCCCTGAATGAGCAGTTCTTC.

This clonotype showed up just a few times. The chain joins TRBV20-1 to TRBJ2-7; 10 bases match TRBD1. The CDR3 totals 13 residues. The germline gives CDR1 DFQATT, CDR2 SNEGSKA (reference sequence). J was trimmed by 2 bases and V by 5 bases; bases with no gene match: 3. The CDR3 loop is CSAGTGVAYEQYF. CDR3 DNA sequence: TGCAGTGCTGGGACAGGGGTTGCCTACGAGCAGTACTTC.

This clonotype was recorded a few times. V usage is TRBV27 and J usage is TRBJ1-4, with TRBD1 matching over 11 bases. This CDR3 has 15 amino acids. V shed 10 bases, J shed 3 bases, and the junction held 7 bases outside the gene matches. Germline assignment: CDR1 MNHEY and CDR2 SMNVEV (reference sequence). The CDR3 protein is CATRTGGASNEKLFF. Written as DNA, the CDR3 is TGTGCCACCAGGACAGGGGGCGCATCTAATGAAAAACTGTTTTTT.

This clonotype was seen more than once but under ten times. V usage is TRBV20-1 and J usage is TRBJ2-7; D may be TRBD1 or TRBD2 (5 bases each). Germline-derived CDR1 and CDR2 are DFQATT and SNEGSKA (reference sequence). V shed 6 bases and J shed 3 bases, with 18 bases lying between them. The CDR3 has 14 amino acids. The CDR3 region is CSAEVTGAYYEQYF. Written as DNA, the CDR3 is TGCAGTGCCGAAGTAACCGGGGCCTACTACGAGCAGTACTTC.

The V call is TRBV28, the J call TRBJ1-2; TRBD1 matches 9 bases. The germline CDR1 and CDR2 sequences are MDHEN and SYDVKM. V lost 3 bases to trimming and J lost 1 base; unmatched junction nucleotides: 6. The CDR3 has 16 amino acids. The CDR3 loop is CASSFPTTGGNYGYTF. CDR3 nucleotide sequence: TGTGCCAGCAGTTTCCCCACGACAGGGGGTAACTATGGCTACACCTTC.

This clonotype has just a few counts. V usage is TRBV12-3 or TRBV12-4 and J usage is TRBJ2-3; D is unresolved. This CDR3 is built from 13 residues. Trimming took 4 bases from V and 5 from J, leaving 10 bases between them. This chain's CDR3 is CASSSTDVDTQYF. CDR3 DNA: TGTGCCAGCAGTTCGACCGACGTAGATACGCAGTATTTT.

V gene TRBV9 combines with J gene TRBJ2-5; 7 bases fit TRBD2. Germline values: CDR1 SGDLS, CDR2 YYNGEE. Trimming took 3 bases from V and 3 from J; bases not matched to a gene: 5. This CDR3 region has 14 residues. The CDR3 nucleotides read TGTGCCAGCAGCGCGGGGGGAGCGGAAGAGACCCAGTACTTC. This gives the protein CASSAGGAEETQYF. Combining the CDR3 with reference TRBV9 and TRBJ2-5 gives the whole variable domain DSGVTQTPKHLITATGQRVTLRCSPRSGDLSVYWYQQSLDQGLQFLIQYYNGEERAKGNILERFSAQQFPDLHSELNLSSLELGDSALYFCASSAGGAEETQYFGPGTRLLVL.

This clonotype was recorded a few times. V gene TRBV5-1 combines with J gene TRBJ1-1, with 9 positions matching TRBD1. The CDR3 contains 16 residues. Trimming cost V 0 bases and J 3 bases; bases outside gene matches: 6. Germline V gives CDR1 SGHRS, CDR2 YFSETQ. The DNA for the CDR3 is TGCGCCAGCAGCTTGGCCCTCCGGGACAGGGACACTGAAGCTTTCTTT. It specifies CASSLALRDRDTEAFF.

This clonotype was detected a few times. CDR3 bases: TGTGCCAGCAGTTTTCCGGTCAACTCTGGAAACACCATATATTTT. Its protein product is CASSFPVNSGNTIYF. The rearrangement links TRBV12-3 or TRBV12-4 to TRBJ1-3; no clear D gene. V was cut by 3 bases and J by 0 bases, with 9 bases left in between. The CDR3 spans 15 residues.

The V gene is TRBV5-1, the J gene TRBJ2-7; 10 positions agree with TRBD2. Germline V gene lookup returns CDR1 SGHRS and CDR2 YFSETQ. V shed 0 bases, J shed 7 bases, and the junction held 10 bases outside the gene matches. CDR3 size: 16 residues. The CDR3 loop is CASSLALAGPKEEQYF. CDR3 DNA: TGCGCCAGCAGCTTGGCACTAGCGGGGCCCAAGGAGGAGCAGTACTTC.

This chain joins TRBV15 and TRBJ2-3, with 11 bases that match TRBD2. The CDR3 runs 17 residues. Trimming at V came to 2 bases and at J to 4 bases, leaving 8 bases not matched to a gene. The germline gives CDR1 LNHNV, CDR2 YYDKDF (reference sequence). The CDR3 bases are TGTGCCACCAGCAGACCCCAACTAGCGGGGGATTCAGATACGCAGTATTTT. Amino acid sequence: CATSRPQLAGDSDTQYF.

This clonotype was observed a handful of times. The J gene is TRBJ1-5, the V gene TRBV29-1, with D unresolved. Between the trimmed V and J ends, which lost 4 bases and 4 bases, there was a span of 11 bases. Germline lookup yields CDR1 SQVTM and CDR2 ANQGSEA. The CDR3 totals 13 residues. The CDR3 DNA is TGCAGCGTTGCCGGGTCCCTAAATCAGCCCCAGCATTTT. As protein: CSVAGSLNQPQHF.

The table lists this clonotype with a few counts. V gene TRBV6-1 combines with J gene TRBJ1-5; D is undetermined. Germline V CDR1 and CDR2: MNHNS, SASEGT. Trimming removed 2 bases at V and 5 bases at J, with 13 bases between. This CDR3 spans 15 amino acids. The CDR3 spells CASSENTGSDQPQHF. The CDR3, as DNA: TGTGCCAGCAGTGAAAACACGGGCTCGGATCAGCCCCAGCATTTT.

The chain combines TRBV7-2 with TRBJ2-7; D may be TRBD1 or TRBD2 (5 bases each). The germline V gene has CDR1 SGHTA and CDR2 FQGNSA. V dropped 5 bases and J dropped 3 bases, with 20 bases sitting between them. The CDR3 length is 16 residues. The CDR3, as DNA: TGTGCCAGCAGCCCACGGGGCGAGAGGGCAGTCTACGAGCAGTACTTC. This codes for CASSPRGERAVYEQYF.

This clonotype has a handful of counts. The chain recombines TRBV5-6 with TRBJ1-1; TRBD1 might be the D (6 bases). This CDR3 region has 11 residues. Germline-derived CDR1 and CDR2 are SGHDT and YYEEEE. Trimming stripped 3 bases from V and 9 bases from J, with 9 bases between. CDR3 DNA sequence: TGTGCCAGCAGCTCCGGGACAAAAGCTTTCTTT. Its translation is CASSSGTKAFF.

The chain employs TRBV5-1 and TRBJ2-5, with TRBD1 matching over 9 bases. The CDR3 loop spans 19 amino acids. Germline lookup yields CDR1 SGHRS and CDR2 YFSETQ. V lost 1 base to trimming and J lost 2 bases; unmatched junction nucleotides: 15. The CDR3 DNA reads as TGCGCCAGCAGCTTGACCCAGGGGGCCGGGACAGGGAGACAAGAGACCCAGTACTTC. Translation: CASSLTQGAGTGRQETQYF.

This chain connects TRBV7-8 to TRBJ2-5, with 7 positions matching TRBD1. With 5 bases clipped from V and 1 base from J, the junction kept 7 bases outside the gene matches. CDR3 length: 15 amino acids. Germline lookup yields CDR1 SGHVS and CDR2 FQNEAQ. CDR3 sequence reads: CASSLTDRTQETQYF. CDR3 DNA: TGTGCCAGCAGCCTAACGGACAGGACCCAAGAGACCCAGTACTTC. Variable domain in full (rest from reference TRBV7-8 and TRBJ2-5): GAGVSQSPRYKVAKRGQDVALRCDPISGHVSLFWYQQALGQGPEFLTYFQNEAQLDKSGLPSDRFFAERPEGSVSTLKIQRTQQEDSAVYLCASSLTDRTQETQYFGPGTRLLVL.

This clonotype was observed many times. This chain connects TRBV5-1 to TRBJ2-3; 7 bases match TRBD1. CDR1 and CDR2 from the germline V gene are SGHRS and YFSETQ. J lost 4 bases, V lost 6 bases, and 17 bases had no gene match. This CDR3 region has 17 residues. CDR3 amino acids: CASKGTQGQRNADTQYF. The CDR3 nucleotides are TGCGCCAGCAAAGGCACACAGGGGCAACGAAACGCAGATACGCAGTATTTT.

CDR3 DNA sequence: TGCGCCAGCACCCCCGGGACTGGATACACAGATACGCAGTATTTT. Protein: CASTPGTGYTDTQYF. This sequence joins TRBV5-1 and TRBJ2-3; D is possibly TRBD2 (6 bases). Germline V CDR1 and CDR2: SGHRS, YFSETQ. The CDR3 has 15 amino acids. The ends were cut back, 6 bases at V and 2 bases at J, with 16 bases in the middle.

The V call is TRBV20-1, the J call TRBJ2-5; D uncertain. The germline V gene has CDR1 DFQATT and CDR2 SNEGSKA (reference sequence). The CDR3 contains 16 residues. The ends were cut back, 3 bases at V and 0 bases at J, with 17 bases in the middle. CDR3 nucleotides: TGCAGTGCTAGCTCCCCGGACCCGAAGGACCAAGAGACCCAGTACTTC. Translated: CSASSPDPKDQETQYF.

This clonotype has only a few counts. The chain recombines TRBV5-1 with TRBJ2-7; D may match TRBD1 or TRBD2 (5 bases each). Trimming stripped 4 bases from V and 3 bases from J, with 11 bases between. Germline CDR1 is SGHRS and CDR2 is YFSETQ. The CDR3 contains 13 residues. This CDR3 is CASSIVGDYEQYF. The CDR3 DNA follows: TGCGCCAGCAGCATTGTGGGGGACTACGAGCAGTACTTC.

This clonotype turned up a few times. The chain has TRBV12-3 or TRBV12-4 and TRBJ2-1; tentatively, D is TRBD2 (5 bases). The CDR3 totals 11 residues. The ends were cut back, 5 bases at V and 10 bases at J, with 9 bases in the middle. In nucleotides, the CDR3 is TGTGCCAGCAGTCGCCGGGAAGAGCAGTTCTTC. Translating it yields CASSRREEQFF.

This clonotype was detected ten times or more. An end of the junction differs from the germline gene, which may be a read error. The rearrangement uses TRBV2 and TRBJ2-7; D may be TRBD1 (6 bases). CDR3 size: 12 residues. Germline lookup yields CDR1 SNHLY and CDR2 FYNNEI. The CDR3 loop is CASSQGTYEQYF. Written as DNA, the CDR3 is TGCGCCAGCAGCCAGGGGACCTACGAGCAGTACTTC.

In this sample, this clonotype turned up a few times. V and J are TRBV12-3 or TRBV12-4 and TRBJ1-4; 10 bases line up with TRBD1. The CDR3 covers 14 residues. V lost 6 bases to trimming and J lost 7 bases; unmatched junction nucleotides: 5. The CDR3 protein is CASRSGTGAEKLFF. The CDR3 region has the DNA TGTGCCAGCAGATCCGGGACAGGGGCTGAAAAACTGTTTTTT.

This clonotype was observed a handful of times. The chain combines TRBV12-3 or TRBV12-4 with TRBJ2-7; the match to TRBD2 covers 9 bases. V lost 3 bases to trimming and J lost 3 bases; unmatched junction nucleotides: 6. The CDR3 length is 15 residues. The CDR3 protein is CASSFAGGPDYEQYF. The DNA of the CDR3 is TGTGCCAGCAGTTTTGCGGGAGGGCCAGACTACGAGCAGTACTTC.

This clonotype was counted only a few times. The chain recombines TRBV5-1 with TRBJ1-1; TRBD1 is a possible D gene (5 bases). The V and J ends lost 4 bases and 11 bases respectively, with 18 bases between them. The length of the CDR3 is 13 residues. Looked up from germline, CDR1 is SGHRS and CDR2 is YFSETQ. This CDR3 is CASSPRDAWEAFF. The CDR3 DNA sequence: TGCGCCAGCAGCCCCCGGGACGCCTGGGAGGCTTTCTTT.

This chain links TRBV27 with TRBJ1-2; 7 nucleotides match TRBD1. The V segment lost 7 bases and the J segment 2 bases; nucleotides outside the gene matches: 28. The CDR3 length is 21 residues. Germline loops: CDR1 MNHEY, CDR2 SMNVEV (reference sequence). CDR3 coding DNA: TGTGCCAGCAAATTTTCTCCCATCCGGGGGGAAGGGGGCGCTTCAAACTATGGCTACACCTTC. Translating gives CASKFSPIRGEGGASNYGYTF.

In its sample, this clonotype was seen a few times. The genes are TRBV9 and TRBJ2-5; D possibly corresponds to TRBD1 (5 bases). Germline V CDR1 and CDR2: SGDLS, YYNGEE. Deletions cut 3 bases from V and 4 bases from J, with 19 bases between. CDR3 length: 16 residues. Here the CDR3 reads CASSGGVRGMGETQYF. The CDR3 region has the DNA TGTGCCAGCAGCGGCGGAGTTAGGGGAATGGGAGAGACCCAGTACTTC.

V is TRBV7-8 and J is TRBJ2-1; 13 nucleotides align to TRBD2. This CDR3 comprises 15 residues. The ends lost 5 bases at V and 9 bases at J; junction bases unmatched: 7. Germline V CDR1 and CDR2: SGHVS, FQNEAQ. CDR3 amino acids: CASSRTSGSGGEQFF. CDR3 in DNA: TGTGCCAGCAGCCGGACTAGCGGGAGCGGGGGTGAGCAGTTCTTC. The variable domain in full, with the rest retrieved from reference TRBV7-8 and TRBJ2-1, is GAGVSQSPRYKVAKRGQDVALRCDPISGHVSLFWYQQALGQGPEFLTYFQNEAQLDKSGLPSDRFFAERPEGSVSTLKIQRTQQEDSAVYLCASSRTSGSGGEQFFGPGTRLTVL.

CDR3 residues: CSVEIADTEAFF. For the CDR3, the DNA is TGCAGCGTTGAAATTGCGGACACTGAAGCTTTCTTT. The rearrangement joins TRBV29-1 to TRBJ1-1; D ambiguous. Germline V gene data show CDR1 as SQVTM and CDR2 as ANQGSEA. V lost 2 bases and J lost 3, with 7 bases in between. The CDR3 extends over 12 amino acids.